The clone carrying this TCR beta chain turned up a few times. Its target is unknown. TCRdb re-called the RT-PCR reads with MiXCR, one entry per CDR3 protein. Of 630,000 or so distinct CDR3 sequences in the sample, about a sixth are singletons; the top ten hold around a tenth. The data were taken from a study of response to subunit inactivated influenza vaccine. This CDR3 has 16 residues. With 2 bases removed from V and 0 bases from J, the gap between germline ends came to 13 bases. CDR1 and CDR2 from the germline V gene are LGHNA and YSLEER. Whole-study findings and limits: Authors suggested seasonal influenza vaccinations each recruit few new T cells.

V gene TRBV4-3 combines with J gene TRBJ1-2; D ambiguous. The receptor was derived from a middle-aged man who received an inactivated influenza vaccine. The sample in question was PBMCs from blood, obtained roughly 12 days after vaccination. The CDR3 DNA reads as TGCGCCAGCAGCCAACATGCCGGAGCAGCTAACTATGGCTACACCTTC. As protein: CASSQHAGAANYGYTF.